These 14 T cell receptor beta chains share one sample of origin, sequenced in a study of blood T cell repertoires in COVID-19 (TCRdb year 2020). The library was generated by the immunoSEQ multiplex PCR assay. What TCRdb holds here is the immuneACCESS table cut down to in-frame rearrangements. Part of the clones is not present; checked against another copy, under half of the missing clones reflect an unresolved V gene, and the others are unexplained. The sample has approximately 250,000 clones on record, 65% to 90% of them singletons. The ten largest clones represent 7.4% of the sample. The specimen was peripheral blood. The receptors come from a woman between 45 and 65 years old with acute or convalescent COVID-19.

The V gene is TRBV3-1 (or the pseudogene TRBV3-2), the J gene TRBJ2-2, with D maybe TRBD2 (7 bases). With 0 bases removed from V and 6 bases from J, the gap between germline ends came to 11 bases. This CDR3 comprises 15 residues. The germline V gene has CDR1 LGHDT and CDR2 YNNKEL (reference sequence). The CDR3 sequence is CASSQDLGGAGELFF. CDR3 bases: TGTGCCAGCAGCCAAGATCTAGGGGGGGCCGGGGAGCTGTTTTTT.

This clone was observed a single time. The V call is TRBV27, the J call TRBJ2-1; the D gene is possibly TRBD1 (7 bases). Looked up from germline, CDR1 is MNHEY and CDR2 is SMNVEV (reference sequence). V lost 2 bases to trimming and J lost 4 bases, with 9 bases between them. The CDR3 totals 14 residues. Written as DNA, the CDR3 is TGTGCCAGCAGTTTACCAGGGGGGTACAATGAGCAGTTCTTC. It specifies CASSLPGGYNEQFF.

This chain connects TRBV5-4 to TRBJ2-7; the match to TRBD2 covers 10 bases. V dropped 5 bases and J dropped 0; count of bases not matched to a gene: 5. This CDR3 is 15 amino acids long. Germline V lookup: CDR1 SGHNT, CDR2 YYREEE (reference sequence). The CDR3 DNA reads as TGTGCCAGCAGGGCCGGGACTAGCGCCTCCTACGAGCAGTACTTC. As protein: CASRAGTSASYEQYF.

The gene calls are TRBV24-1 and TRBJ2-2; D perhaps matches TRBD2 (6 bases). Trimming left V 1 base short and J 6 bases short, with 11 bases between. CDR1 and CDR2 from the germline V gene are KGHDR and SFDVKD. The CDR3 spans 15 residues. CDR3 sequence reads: CATSDLGGFPGELFF. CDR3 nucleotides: TGTGCCACCAGTGATTTAGGAGGGTTCCCCGGGGAGCTGTTTTTT.

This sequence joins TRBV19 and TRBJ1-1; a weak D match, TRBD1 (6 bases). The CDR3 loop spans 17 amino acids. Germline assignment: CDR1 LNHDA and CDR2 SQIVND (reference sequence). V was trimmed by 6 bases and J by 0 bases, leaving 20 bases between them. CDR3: CASSDSIVGGMNTEAFF. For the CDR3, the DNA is TGTGCCAGTAGCGATAGTATAGTAGGGGGAATGAACACTGAAGCTTTCTTT.

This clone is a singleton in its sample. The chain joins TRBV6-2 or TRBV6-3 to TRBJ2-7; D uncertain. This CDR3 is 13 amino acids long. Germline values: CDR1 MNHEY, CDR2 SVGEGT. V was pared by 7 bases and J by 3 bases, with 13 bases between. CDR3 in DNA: TGTGCCAGCACCCCATTGTCCAACTACGAGCAGTACTTC. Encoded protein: CASTPLSNYEQYF.

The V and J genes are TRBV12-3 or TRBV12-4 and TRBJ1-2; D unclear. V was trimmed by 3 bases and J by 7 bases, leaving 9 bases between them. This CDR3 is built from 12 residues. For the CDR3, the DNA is TGTGCCAGCAGTTTTCCGCGCGGTGGCTACACCTTC. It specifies CASSFPRGGYTF.

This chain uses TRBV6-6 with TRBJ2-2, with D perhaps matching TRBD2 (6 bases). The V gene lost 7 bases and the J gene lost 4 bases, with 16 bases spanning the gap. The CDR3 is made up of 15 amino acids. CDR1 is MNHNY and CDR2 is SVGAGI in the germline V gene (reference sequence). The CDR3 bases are TGTGCCAGCACAAAAGGGGTGGGAGGCACCGGGGAGCTGTTTTTT. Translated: CASTKGVGGTGELFF.

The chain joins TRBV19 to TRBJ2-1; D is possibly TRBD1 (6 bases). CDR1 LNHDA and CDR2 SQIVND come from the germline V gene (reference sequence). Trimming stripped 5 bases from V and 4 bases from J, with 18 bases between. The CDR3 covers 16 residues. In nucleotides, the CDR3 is TGTGCCAGTAGTCTTGAAGGACAGAGGTTTTACAATGAGCAGTTCTTC. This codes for CASSLEGQRFYNEQFF. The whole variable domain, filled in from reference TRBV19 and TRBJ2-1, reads DGGITQSPKYLFRKEGQNVTLSCEQNLNHDAMYWYRQDPGQGLRLIYYSQIVNDFQKGDIAEGYSVSREKKESFPLTVTSAQKNPTAFYLCASSLEGQRFYNEQFFGPGTRLTVL.

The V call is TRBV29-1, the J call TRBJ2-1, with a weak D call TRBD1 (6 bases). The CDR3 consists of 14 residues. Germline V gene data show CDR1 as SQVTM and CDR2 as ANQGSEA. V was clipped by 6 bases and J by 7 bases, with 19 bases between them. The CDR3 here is CSVHSYRGKNEQFF. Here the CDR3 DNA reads TGCAGCGTGCATTCGTATAGGGGGAAAAATGAGCAGTTCTTC.

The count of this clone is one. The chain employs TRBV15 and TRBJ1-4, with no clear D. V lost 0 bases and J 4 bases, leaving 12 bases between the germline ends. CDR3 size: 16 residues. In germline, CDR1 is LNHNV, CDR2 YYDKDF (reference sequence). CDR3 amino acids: CATSRESPPLNEKLFF. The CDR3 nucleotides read TGTGCCACCAGCAGAGAAAGCCCTCCCCTTAATGAAAAACTGTTTTTT.

CDR3 bases: TGCAGTGCTCGCAGGGCTGGCTACACCTTC. Translating gives CSARRAGYTF. This rearrangement joins TRBV20-1 to TRBJ1-2; D is perhaps TRBD1 (5 bases). Germline CDR1 DFQATT, CDR2 SNEGSKA (reference sequence). The V end was cut by 5 bases, the J end by 7 bases, with 8 bases between. This CDR3 comprises 10 residues.

CDR3 loop: CATSRSGNYGYTF. Written as DNA, the CDR3 is TGTGCCACCAGTAGGTCAGGGAACTATGGCTACACCTTC. The chain is built from TRBV24-1 and TRBJ1-2; TRBD1 might be the D (5 bases). Per germline, CDR1 KGHDR and CDR2 SFDVKD. The CDR3 contains 13 residues. With 6 bases removed from V and 2 bases from J, the gap between germline ends came to 9 bases.

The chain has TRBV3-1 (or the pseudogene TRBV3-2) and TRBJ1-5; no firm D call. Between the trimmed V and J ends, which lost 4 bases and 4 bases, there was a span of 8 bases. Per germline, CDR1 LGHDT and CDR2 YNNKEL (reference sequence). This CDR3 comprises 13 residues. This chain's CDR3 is CASSRTGNQPQHF. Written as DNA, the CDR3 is TGTGCCAGCAGCCGGACGGGGAATCAGCCCCAGCATTTT.